The 4 T cell receptor beta chains listed next were all sequenced from one sample in a study of blood T cells in healthy people across ages. Then a second PCR, running roughly 6 to 11 cycles, was carried out with a sample-barcoded 5' primer and a J-beta primer mix. TCRdb reprocessed the 5' RACE reads via MiXCR and lists one record per CDR3 protein. Of under 950,000 distinct CDR3 sequences in the sample, around a fifth were seen once. Specimen: blood. Every receptor here comes from a man between 65 and 80 years old in good health.

In its sample, this clonotype was seen many times. The chain carries TRBV7-2 and TRBJ2-5; 8 bases fit TRBD2. V lost 2 bases to trimming and J lost 4 bases; unmatched junction nucleotides: 12. The CDR3 totals 17 residues. Germline loops: CDR1 SGHTA, CDR2 FQGNSA. CDR3 nucleotides: TGTGCCAGCAGCTTAAATGGCGGGGGGTTTCAGGTAGAGACCCAGTACTTC. It is translated as CASSLNGGGFQVETQYF.

This clonotype was seen more than once but under ten times. This chain connects TRBV28 to TRBJ1-3; D is ambiguous. Trimming took off 1 base at V and 8 bases at J, with 15 bases between the two ends. Germline V gene data show CDR1 as MDHEN and CDR2 as SYDVKM. The CDR3 is 15 amino acids. CDR3 sequence: CASSLSNSGVDTIYF. The CDR3 DNA is TGTGCCAGCAGTTTATCAAACTCCGGGGTGGACACCATATATTTT.

On this clonotype itself: Compared with germline, one end of the junction differs, possibly owing to a read error. The rearrangement uses TRBV5-1 and TRBJ1-1; a possible D gene is TRBD1 (5 bases). Germline values: CDR1 SGHRS, CDR2 YFSETQ. The length of the CDR3 is 15 residues. CDR3 DNA: TGCGCCAGCGGCTTATCTGACAGCTTGAACACTGAAGCTTTCTTT. Its translation: CASGLSDSLNTEAFF.

This clonotype appeared a single time. No conserved phenylalanine or tryptophan ends this CDR3, so it is likely a read error. The rearrangement links TRBV28 to TRBJ2-5; D perhaps matches TRBD1 (6 bases). The DNA end is a closer match to TRBJ2-7, so the J assignment may be wrong. The germline gives CDR1 MDHEN, CDR2 SYDVKM. The CDR3 has 16 residues. CDR3 nucleotide sequence: TGTGCCAGCAGTTCTCTTCGGGACAAGGTTACCTACGAGCAGTACTGC. Its protein product is CASSSLRDKVTYEQYC.